The 17 T cell receptor beta chains reported below all come from one sample, sequenced in a study of STAT5B mutations in CD4+ large granular lymphocyte leukemia. Sequencing was performed with immunoSEQ multiplex PCR; in TCRdb, only in-frame clones are kept and a portion is missing. The top ten hold less than 0.7% of the sample, which has about 38,000 clones, about 81% seen once. Input material: CD4+ T cells from blood buffy coats. All receptors derive from a human donor in good health.

V is TRBV6-5 and J is TRBJ2-1, with 12 bases fitting TRBD2. The CDR3 is 15 amino acids. Germline lookup yields CDR1 MNHEY and CDR2 SVGAGI. The J segment lost 7 bases and the V segment lost 6 bases, leaving 7 bases of the junction unmatched. The CDR3 loop reads CASSRSSGGANEQFF. CDR3 DNA sequence: TGTGCCAGCAGCAGATCTAGCGGGGGGGCTAATGAGCAGTTCTTC.

This clone was picked up a small number of times. J is TRBJ2-5 and V is TRBV2; 9 bases match TRBD1. Trimming took 6 bases from V and 7 from J; bases not matched to a gene: 6. The CDR3 has 13 residues. CDR1 SNHLY and CDR2 FYNNEI come from the germline V gene. CDR3 amino acids: CASSPGQGWTQYF. In DNA form, the CDR3 reads TGTGCCAGCAGCCCGGGACAGGGTTGGACCCAGTACTTC.

This clone has only a few counts. The chain is built from TRBV19 and TRBJ2-4; 9 bases agree with TRBD2. From germline, CDR1 is LNHDA and CDR2 SQIVND (reference sequence). V trimming: 4 bases; J trimming: 7 bases; junction bases outside the gene matches: 8. The CDR3 consists of 15 residues. CDR3 residues: CASSTALAGKNIQYF. CDR3 in DNA: TGTGCCAGTAGTACGGCCCTAGCGGGGAAGAACATTCAGTACTTC.

The rearrangement uses TRBV19 and TRBJ1-2; 7 bases agree with TRBD1. V shed 6 bases and J 4 bases; nucleotides not matched to a gene: 14. CDR3 length: 16 residues. The germline CDR1 and CDR2 sequences are LNHDA and SQIVND (reference sequence). The CDR3 loop is CASSAANLRGGYGYTF. The CDR3 bases are TGTGCCAGTAGCGCCGCGAACCTCAGGGGGGGCTATGGCTACACCTTC.

In its sample, this clone was seen a few times. This chain joins TRBV2 and TRBJ1-2, with TRBD1 matching over 8 bases. The CDR3 runs to 13 residues. V was pared by 4 bases and J by 7 bases, with 5 bases of the junction left unmatched. Germline V CDR1 and CDR2: SNHLY, FYNNEI. CDR3 in amino acids: CASSGQGALGYTF. CDR3 nucleotide sequence: TGTGCCAGCAGTGGGCAGGGGGCGCTTGGCTACACCTTC. Variable domain in full (rest from reference TRBV2 and TRBJ1-2): EPEVTQTPSHQVTQMGQEVILRCVPISNHLYFYWYRQILGQKVEFLVSFYNNEISEKSEIFDDQFSVERPDGSNFTLKIRSTKLEDSAMYFCASSGQGALGYTFGSGTRLTVV.

The rearrangement links TRBV29-1 to TRBJ2-4; 11 nucleotides match TRBD2. V trimming: 7 bases; J trimming: 10 bases; junction bases outside the gene matches: 15. This CDR3 has 15 amino acids. CDR1 and CDR2 (germline): SQVTM, ANQGSEA. CDR3 residues: CSAVGMTSGTQIQYF. Here the CDR3 DNA reads TGCAGCGCCGTTGGGATGACTAGCGGGACTCAAATTCAGTACTTC.

The gene calls are TRBV7-2 and TRBJ2-7, with TRBD1 matching 7 bases. Germline loops: CDR1 SGHTA, CDR2 FQGNSA. V shed 5 bases and J 3 bases; nucleotides not matched to a gene: 7. The CDR3 covers 14 residues. Here the CDR3 reads CASSREPGGYEQYF. As DNA, the CDR3 is TGTGCCAGCAGCCGGGAACCAGGGGGCTACGAGCAGTACTTC. Together with reference TRBV7-2 and TRBJ2-7, the CDR3 gives the full variable domain: GAGVSQSPSNKVTEKGKDVELRCDPISGHTALYWYRQSLGQGLEFLIYFQGNSAPDKSGLPSDRFSAERTGGSVSTLTIQRTQQEDSAVYLCASSREPGGYEQYFGPGTRLTVT.

The CDR3 region has the DNA TGTGCCAGCAGCCCGACTAGCGGGGGGGTGGAGACCCAGTACTTC. This encodes CASSPTSGGVETQYF. The chain couples TRBV7-2 to TRBJ2-5; TRBD2 matches 14 bases. V dropped 5 bases and J dropped 5; count of bases not matched to a gene: 4. This CDR3 has 15 amino acids. Germline-derived CDR1 and CDR2 are SGHTA and FQGNSA. The whole variable domain, filled in from reference TRBV7-2 and TRBJ2-5, reads GAGVSQSPSNKVTEKGKDVELRCDPISGHTALYWYRQSLGQGLEFLIYFQGNSAPDKSGLPSDRFSAERTGGSVSTLTIQRTQQEDSAVYLCASSPTSGGVETQYFGPGTRLLVL.

Relative to its sample, this clone is medium-sized. V gene TRBV7-9 combines with J gene TRBJ2-7; D gene ambiguous. Trimming took 3 bases from V and 5 from J, leaving 14 bases between them. In germline, CDR1 is SEHNR, CDR2 FQNEAQ (reference sequence). The CDR3 extends over 14 amino acids. As DNA, the CDR3 is TGTGCCAGCAGCTTTCCCGGAACCCCCCACGAGCAGTACTTC. Translating it yields CASSFPGTPHEQYF.

This clone occurred once. The chain joins TRBV9 to TRBJ2-1; 7 nucleotides agree with TRBD1. CDR1 is SGDLS, CDR2 YYNGEE, per germline. V was pared by 0 bases and J by 4 bases, with 7 bases of the junction left unmatched. There are 16 residues in the CDR3. CDR3: CASSVAGQRMYNEQFF. The CDR3 DNA reads as TGTGCCAGCAGCGTAGCGGGACAGAGAATGTACAATGAGCAGTTCTTC.

The chain uses TRBV27 and TRBJ2-7; 9 bases align to TRBD1. This CDR3 has 16 residues. The V and J ends lost 5 bases and 2 bases, in that order; junction bases with no gene match: 10. Germline V gene sequence: CDR1 MNHEY, CDR2 SMNVEV (reference sequence). CDR3 DNA: TGTGCCAGCAGTCTACTGCCACAGGGGGCTCCCTACGAGCAGTACTTC. Amino acids: CASSLLPQGAPYEQYF.

This chain links TRBV29-1 with TRBJ2-7; 7 bases line up with TRBD1. Germline assignment: CDR1 SQVTM and CDR2 ANQGSEA. V lost 3 bases to trimming and J lost 3 bases; unmatched junction nucleotides: 14. CDR3 length equals 16 residues. CDR3 DNA sequence: TGCAGCGTTGAGATCCAAAGACAGGGCGTCCTCTACGAGCAGTACTTC. As protein: CSVEIQRQGVLYEQYF.

The rearrangement links TRBV11-2 to TRBJ2-7, with D tentatively TRBD2 (6 bases). Per germline, CDR1 SGHAT and CDR2 FQNNGV. This CDR3 is built from 14 residues. V was trimmed by 4 bases and J by 7 bases, leaving 17 bases between them. DNA for the CDR3: TGTGCCAGCAGCTCTACGGGAGTTGCGAGGGAGCAGTACTTC. Residues: CASSSTGVAREQYF.

This chain links TRBV6-6 with TRBJ2-5, with D possibly matching TRBD2 (5 bases). CDR3 length: 11 residues. Germline-derived CDR1 and CDR2 are MNHNY and SVGAGI (reference sequence). The germline V and J ends were trimmed by 7 bases and 7 bases, with 10 bases remaining between them. As DNA, the CDR3 is TGTGCCAGCACCCCCGGGGTGACCCAGTACTTC. This translates into CASTPGVTQYF.

This rearrangement joins TRBV5-4 to TRBJ2-7, with 8 positions matching TRBD1. Germline V gene lookup returns CDR1 SGHNT and CDR2 YYREEE (reference sequence). This CDR3 has 15 residues. The junction had 7 bases not matched to a gene; V was cut back by 5 bases and J by 0 bases. DNA of the CDR3: TGTGCCAGCAGTCTCCGGGACAGGTCCTCCTACGAGCAGTACTTC. Amino acid sequence: CASSLRDRSSYEQYF.

A single count supports this clone. The gene calls are TRBV11-3 and TRBJ2-7; 7 bases are a match to TRBD1. V lost 6 bases and J lost 1; bases outside the gene matches: 6. There are 14 residues in the CDR3. Germline V CDR1 and CDR2: SGHNT, YENEEA. CDR3 DNA sequence: TGTGCCAGCAGTCCCACAGGGGATTCCTACGAGCAGTACTTC. This encodes CASSPTGDSYEQYF.

This clone was seen a handful of times. V and J are TRBV4-1 and TRBJ1-2; possibly TRBD1 for D (6 bases). Germline V gene lookup returns CDR1 MGHRA and CDR2 YSYEKL. V lost 3 bases and J 3 bases, leaving 11 bases between the germline ends. CDR3 length equals 14 residues. The chain's CDR3 is CASSHGRGDYGYTF. The DNA for the CDR3 is TGCGCCAGCAGCCACGGCAGGGGCGACTATGGCTACACCTTC.